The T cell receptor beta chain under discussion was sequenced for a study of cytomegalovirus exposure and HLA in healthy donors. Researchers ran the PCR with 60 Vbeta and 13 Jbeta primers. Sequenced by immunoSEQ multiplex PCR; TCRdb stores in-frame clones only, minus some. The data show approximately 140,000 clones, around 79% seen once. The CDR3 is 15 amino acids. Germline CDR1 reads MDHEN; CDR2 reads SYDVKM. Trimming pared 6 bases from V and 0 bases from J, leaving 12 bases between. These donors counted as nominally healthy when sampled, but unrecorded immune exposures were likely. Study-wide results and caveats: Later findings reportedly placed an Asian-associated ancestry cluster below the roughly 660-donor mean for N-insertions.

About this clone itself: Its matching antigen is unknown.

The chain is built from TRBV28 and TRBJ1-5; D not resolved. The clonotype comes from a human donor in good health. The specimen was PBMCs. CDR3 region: CASRIHISSNQPQHF. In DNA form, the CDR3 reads TGTGCCAGCAGAATCCACATTTCTAGCAATCAGCCCCAGCATTTT.